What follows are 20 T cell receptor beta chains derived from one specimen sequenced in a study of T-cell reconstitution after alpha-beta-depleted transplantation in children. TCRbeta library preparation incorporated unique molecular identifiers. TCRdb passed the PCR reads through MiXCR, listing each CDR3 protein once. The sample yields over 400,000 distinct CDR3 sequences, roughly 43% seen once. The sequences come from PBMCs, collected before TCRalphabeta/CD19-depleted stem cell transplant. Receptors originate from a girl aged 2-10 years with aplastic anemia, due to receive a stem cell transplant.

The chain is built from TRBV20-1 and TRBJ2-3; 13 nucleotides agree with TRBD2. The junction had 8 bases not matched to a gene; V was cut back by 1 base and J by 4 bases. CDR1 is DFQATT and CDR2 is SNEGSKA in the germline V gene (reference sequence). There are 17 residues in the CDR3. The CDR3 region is CSARVRRLAGGSDTQYF. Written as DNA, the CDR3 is TGCAGTGCTAGAGTGAGGAGACTAGCGGGAGGATCAGATACGCAGTATTTT.

CDR3 in amino acids: CSADIDGGNYGYTF. As DNA, the CDR3 is TGCAGTGCTGATATAGACGGTGGAAACTATGGCTACACCTTC. The rearrangement links TRBV20-1 to TRBJ1-2, with unresolved D. This CDR3 has 14 residues. Germline V gene data show CDR1 as DFQATT and CDR2 as SNEGSKA (reference sequence). Trimming pared 5 bases from V and 2 bases from J, leaving 15 bases between.

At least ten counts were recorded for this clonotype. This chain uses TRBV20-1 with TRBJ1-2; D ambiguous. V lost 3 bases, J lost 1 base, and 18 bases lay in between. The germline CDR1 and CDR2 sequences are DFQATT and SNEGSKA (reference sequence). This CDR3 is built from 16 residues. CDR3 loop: CSASGDMEQHNYGYTF. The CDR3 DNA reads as TGCAGTGCTAGTGGGGATATGGAACAACATAACTATGGCTACACCTTC.

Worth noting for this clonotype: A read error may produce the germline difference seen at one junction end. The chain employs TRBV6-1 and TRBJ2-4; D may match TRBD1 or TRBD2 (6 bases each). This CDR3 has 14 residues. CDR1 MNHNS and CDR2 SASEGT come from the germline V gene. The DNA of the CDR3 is TGTGCCAGCAACCACAGGGAGGAGTTTGACATACAGTACTTC. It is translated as CASNHREEFDIQYF.

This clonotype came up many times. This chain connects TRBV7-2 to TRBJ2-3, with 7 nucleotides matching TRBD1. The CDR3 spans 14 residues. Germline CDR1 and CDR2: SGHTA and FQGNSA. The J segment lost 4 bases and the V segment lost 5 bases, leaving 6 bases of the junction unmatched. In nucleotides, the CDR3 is TGTGCCAGCAGCCCCAGGGGGTTCGCAGATACGCAGTATTTT. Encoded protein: CASSPRGFADTQYF.

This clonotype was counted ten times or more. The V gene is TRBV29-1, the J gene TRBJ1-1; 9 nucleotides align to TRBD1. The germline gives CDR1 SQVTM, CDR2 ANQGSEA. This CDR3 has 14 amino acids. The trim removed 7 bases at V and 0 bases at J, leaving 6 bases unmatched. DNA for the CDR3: TGCAGCGCGTCGACAGGGGGACTGAACACTGAAGCTTTCTTT. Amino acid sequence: CSASTGGLNTEAFF.

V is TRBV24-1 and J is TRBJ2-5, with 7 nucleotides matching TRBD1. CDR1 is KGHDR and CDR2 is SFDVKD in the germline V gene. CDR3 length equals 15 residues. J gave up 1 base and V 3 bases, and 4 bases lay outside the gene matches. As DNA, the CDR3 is TGTGCCACCAGTGATCGACAGGGCCCCCAAGAGACCCAGTACTTC. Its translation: CATSDRQGPQETQYF.

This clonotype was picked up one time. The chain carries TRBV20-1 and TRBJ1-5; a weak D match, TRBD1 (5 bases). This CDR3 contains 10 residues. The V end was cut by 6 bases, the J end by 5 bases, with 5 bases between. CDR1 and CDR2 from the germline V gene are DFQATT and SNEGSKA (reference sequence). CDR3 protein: CSAGDQPQHF. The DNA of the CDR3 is TGCAGTGCAGGGGATCAGCCCCAGCATTTT.

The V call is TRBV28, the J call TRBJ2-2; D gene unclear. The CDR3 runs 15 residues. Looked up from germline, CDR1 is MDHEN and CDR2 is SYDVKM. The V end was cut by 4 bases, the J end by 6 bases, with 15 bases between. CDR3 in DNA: TGTGCCAGCAGTTCCCTCGCCGGTCGACCCGGGGAGCTGTTTTTT. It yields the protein CASSSLAGRPGELFF.

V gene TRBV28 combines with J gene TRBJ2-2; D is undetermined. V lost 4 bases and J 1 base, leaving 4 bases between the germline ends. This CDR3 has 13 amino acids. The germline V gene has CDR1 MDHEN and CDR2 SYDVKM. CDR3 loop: CASSSQNTGELFF. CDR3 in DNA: TGTGCCAGCAGTTCGCAGAACACCGGGGAGCTGTTTTTT.

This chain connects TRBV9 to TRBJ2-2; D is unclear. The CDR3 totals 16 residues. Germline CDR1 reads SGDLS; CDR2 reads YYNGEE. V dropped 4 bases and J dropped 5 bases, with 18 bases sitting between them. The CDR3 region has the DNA TGTGCCAGCAGCCCGGAGCCCGTAGTGCGGACCGGGGAGCTGTTTTTT. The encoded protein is CASSPEPVVRTGELFF.

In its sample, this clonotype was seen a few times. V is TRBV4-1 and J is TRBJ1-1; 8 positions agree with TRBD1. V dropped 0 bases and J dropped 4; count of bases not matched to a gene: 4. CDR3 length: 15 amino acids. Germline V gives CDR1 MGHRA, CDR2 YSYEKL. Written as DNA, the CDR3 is TGCGCCAGCAGCCAAGATCGAGGACAGGGCACTGAAGCTTTCTTT. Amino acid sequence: CASSQDRGQGTEAFF.

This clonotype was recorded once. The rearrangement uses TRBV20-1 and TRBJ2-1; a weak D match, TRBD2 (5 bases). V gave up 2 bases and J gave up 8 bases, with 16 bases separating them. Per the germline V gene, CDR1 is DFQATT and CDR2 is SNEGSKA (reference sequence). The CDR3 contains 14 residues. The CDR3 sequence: CSARRFTEGDEQFF. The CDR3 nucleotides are TGCAGTGCTAGAAGGTTCACCGAGGGCGATGAGCAGTTCTTC.

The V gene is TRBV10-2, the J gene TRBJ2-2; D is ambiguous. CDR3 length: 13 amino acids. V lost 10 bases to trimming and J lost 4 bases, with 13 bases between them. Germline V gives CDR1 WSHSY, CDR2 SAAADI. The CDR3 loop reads CATGWGSTGELFF. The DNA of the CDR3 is TGCGCCACAGGATGGGGATCCACCGGGGAGCTGTTTTTT.

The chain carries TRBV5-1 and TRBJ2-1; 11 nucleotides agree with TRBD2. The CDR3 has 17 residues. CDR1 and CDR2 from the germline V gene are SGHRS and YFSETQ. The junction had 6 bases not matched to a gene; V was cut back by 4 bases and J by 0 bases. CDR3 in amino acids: CASSPLTSGNSYNEQFF. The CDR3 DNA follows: TGCGCCAGCAGCCCCTTGACTAGCGGGAACTCCTACAATGAGCAGTTCTTC.

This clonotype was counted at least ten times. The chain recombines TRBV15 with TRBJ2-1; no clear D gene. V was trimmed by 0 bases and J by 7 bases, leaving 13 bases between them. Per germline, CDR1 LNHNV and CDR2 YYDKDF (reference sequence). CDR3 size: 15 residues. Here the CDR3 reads CATSREPGLQNEQFF. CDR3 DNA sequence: TGTGCCACCAGCAGAGAGCCGGGTTTACAGAATGAGCAGTTCTTC.

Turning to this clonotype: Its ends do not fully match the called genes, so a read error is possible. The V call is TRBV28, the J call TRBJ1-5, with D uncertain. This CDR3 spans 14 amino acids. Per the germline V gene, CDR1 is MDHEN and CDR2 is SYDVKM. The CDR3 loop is CTSSLRVSNQPQHF. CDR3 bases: TGTACCAGCAGTTTAAGGGTTAGCAATCAGCCCCAGCATTTT. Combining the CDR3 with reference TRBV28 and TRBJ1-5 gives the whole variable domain DVKVTQSSRYLVKRTGEKVFLECVQDMDHENMFWYRQDPGLGLRLIYFSYDVKMKEKGDIPEGYSVSREKKERFSLILESASTNQTSMYLCTSSLRVSNQPQHFGDGTRLSIL.

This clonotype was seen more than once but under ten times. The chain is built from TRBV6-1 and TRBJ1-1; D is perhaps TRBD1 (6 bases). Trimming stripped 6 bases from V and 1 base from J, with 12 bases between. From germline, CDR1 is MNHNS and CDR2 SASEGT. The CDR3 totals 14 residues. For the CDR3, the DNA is TGTGCCAGCAGAAGGACAGCTACGAACACTGAAGCTTTCTTT. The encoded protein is CASRRTATNTEAFF.

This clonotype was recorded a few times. In DNA form, the CDR3 reads TGTGCCAGCAGCCTACTGCTGGGGGCCCAAGAGACCCAGTACTTC. This gives the protein CASSLLLGAQETQYF. The chain links TRBV14 to TRBJ2-5; D possibly corresponds to TRBD1 (6 bases). CDR3 length: 15 amino acids. The germline V gene encodes CDR1 SGHDN and CDR2 FVKESK. V shed 4 bases and J shed 1 base, with 13 bases lying between them.

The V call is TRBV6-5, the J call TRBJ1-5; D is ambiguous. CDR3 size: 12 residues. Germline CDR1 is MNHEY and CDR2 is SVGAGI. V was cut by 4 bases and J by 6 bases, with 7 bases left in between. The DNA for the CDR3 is TGTGCCAGCAGTTCCTTGGGTCAGCCCCAGCATTTT. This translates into CASSSLGQPQHF.